The 5 T cell receptor beta chains reported below all come from one sample, sequenced in a study of vaccination and CD4 T cells after COVID-19. Cultured CD4+ T-cell DNA underwent Oncomine TCR Beta short-read sequencing. TCRdb analysed the PCR reads with MiXCR anew, one entry per CDR3 protein. The sample consists of 9,500 to 15,000 distinct CDR3 sequences, 58% of them appearing once. No cognate antigen is known for these TCRs. Treatment described: roughly 11-day PBMC culture with coronavirus spike peptide pools or control peptides (ViraFEST assay). Sequenced input: CD4+ T cells from blood, cultured in vitro. These receptor sequences come from a human donor who had recovered from COVID-19.

This chain uses TRBV18 with TRBJ1-1; TRBD1 aligns across 8 bases. Germline V gene sequence: CDR1 KGHSH, CDR2 LQKENI. Losses at the gene ends were 0 bases for V and 6 bases for J; bases not matched to a gene: 6. The CDR3 covers 15 residues. CDR3 protein: CASSPPLDRAAEAFF. The CDR3 DNA reads as TGTGCCAGCTCACCACCCTTGGACAGGGCTGCTGAAGCTTTCTTT.

A few counts support this clonotype. The chain links TRBV20-1 to TRBJ1-1, with D possibly TRBD1 on 6 matching bases. V was pared by 1 base and J by 2 bases, with 8 bases between. The V gene's germline CDR1 is DFQATT and CDR2 SNEGSKA (reference sequence). The CDR3 is made up of 13 amino acids. The CDR3 DNA reads as TGCAGTGCTAGAGCGACAGGTAACACTGAAGCTTTCTTT. Translated, it gives CSARATGNTEAFF.

The genes are TRBV7-9 and TRBJ1-2, with D perhaps TRBD1 (5 bases). V lost 3 bases and J 5 bases, leaving 10 bases between the germline ends. The germline V gene encodes CDR1 SEHNR and CDR2 FQNEAQ (reference sequence). This CDR3 is built from 13 residues. The CDR3 loop reads CASSFDSRYGYTF. CDR3 DNA: TGTGCCAGCAGCTTCGACAGCCGGTATGGCTACACCTTC.

This chain connects TRBV12-3 or TRBV12-4 to TRBJ1-2, with a possible D match to TRBD1 (5 bases). This CDR3 comprises 14 residues. V gave up 6 bases and J gave up 0 bases, with 11 bases separating them. The CDR3 DNA sequence: TGTGCCAGCAGCGCGGGGACGGCTAACTATGGCTACACCTTC. As protein: CASSAGTANYGYTF.

V gene TRBV20-1 combines with J gene TRBJ2-5; D is perhaps TRBD1 or TRBD2 (7 bases each). CDR3 length: 14 amino acids. CDR1 and CDR2 from the germline V gene are DFQATT and SNEGSKA (reference sequence). Trimming removed 1 base from V and 2 bases from J, with 11 bases in between. For the CDR3, the DNA is TGCAGTGCTAGAGGGGGGGGACAGCAAGAGACCCAGTACTTC. Translation: CSARGGGQQETQYF.